A single sample is the source of the 6 T cell receptor beta chains below, sequenced in a study of cytomegalovirus exposure and HLA in healthy donors. Libraries were prepared by immunoSEQ multiplex PCR; TCRdb keeps only in-frame clonotypes and omits some of them. The profile covers under 250,000 clones, with around 87% appearing a single time and approximately 2% taken by the ten largest. Sequencing used PBMCs. Receptor source: a woman younger than 30 in good health and CMV-seropositive.

The rearrangement links TRBV6-1 to TRBJ1-1; TRBD1 might be the D (6 bases). The CDR3 spans 15 residues. Trimming took 8 bases from V and 1 from J, leaving 17 bases between them. Germline V gene data show CDR1 as MNHNS and CDR2 as SASEGT. DNA for the CDR3: TGTGCCAGCCGAAGACCGGGACAAGCGAACACTGAAGCTTTCTTT. Encoded protein: CASRRPGQANTEAFF.

The chain couples TRBV30 to TRBJ1-2; 8 bases are shared with TRBD1. Germline V gene data show CDR1 as GTSNPN and CDR2 as SVGIG (reference sequence). Unmatched junction bases numbered 7, after V lost 0 bases and J lost 4 bases. The CDR3 is 15 residues long. In DNA, the CDR3 is TGTGCCTGGAGTGTCGGGACAGGTGGGATCTATGGCTACACCTTC. It is translated as CAWSVGTGGIYGYTF.

The chain carries TRBV27 and TRBJ1-2; 9 bases are shared with TRBD1. V was pared by 6 bases and J by 4 bases, with 6 bases of the junction left unmatched. The CDR3 length is 14 residues. Per germline, CDR1 MNHEY and CDR2 SMNVEV (reference sequence). The CDR3, as DNA: TGTGCCAGCAGGATCCGGGACAGGGCCTATGGCTACACCTTC. Translating gives CASRIRDRAYGYTF.

The CDR3 coding sequence is TGTGCCATCAGGGGGACTAGCGGGAGGCAAGAGACCCAGTACTTC. Amino acid sequence: CAIRGTSGRQETQYF. The chain employs TRBV10-3 and TRBJ2-5; 15 bases match TRBD2. Germline V gives CDR1 ENHRY, CDR2 SYGVKD. J gave up 2 bases and V 6 bases, and 1 base lay outside the gene matches. This CDR3 comprises 15 residues.

This clone was found a few times. V usage is TRBV9 and J usage is TRBJ2-7; a weak D match, TRBD1 (5 bases). V shed 3 bases and J shed 3 bases, with 10 bases lying between them. The CDR3 has 13 residues. Germline V gene sequence: CDR1 SGDLS, CDR2 YYNGEE. In DNA form, the CDR3 reads TGTGCCAGCAGCGGGGGCGGTAACTACGAGCAGTACTTC. It codes for CASSGGGNYEQYF.

This clone occurred once. The V call is TRBV6-1, the J call TRBJ1-2; tentative D call: TRBD1 (6 bases). V dropped 4 bases and J dropped 2 bases, with 17 bases sitting between them. CDR1 is MNHNS, CDR2 SASEGT, per germline. This CDR3 has 16 residues. CDR3 DNA: TGTGCCAGCAGTGTAAACGGGCAGGGGATAAACTATGGCTACACCTTC. Encoded protein: CASSVNGQGINYGYTF.